Shown below are 7 T cell receptor beta chains from a single sample sequenced in a study of naive and memory T cell subsets. An equimolar mix of two oligonucleotides served as the beta constant-region primer for TRBC1 and TRBC2. TCRdb passed the UMI-ligation and nested PCR reads through MiXCR, listing each CDR3 protein once. In the table there are 130,000 to 150,000 distinct CDR3 sequences, 15% to 20% of which are singletons. The sequenced sample consisted of naive CD4+ T cells from blood. Source of these receptors: a human donor in good health.

This clonotype was counted only a few times. V gene TRBV28 combines with J gene TRBJ2-1, with TRBD1 as a possible D gene (5 bases). V was shortened by 1 base and J by 6 bases, with 10 bases between the two germline ends. The CDR3 runs 14 residues. From germline, CDR1 is MDHEN and CDR2 SYDVKM. The CDR3 region is CASSLSGLGNEQFF. CDR3 in DNA: TGTGCCAGCAGTTTATCAGGGTTAGGCAATGAGCAGTTCTTC.

This clonotype was observed a few times. The CDR3 bases are TGCGCCAGCAGCTTGGCACCAGGGGGCACTGAAGCTTTCTTT. This codes for CASSLAPGGTEAFF. V gene TRBV5-1 combines with J gene TRBJ1-1; 7 bases map to TRBD1. CDR3 size: 14 residues. From germline, CDR1 is SGHRS and CDR2 YFSETQ. V was clipped by 0 bases and J by 4 bases; unmatched bases: 3.

The chain joins TRBV6-1 to TRBJ2-1; D is tentatively TRBD1 or TRBD2 (7 bases each). The CDR3 covers 14 residues. Trimming took 6 bases from V and 8 from J, leaving 17 bases between them. The germline V gene encodes CDR1 MNHNS and CDR2 SASEGT. The CDR3 loop is CASRTGRVFDEQFF. In DNA form, the CDR3 reads TGTGCCAGCAGGACAGGGAGGGTTTTCGATGAGCAGTTCTTC.

This clonotype has a handful of counts. The chain recombines TRBV10-2 with TRBJ1-4, with a weak D call TRBD1 (6 bases). Per germline, CDR1 WSHSY and CDR2 SAAADI. The CDR3 runs 14 residues. V was shortened by 3 bases and J by 4 bases, with 9 bases between the two germline ends. CDR3 loop: CASSEQGFNEKLFF. The CDR3 nucleotides read TGCGCCAGCAGTGAACAGGGATTTAATGAAAAACTGTTTTTT.

The chain carries TRBV20-1 and TRBJ2-2; TRBD2 aligns across 7 bases. CDR3 length equals 16 residues. CDR1 and CDR2 (germline): DFQATT, SNEGSKA (reference sequence). V dropped 1 base and J dropped 0; count of bases not matched to a gene: 5. The DNA for the CDR3 is TGCAGTGCTAGAGTCGCGGGAGCCCCGAACACCGGGGAGCTGTTTTTT. It codes for CSARVAGAPNTGELFF.

The rearrangement links TRBV12-3 or TRBV12-4 to TRBJ2-1, with TRBD2 as a possible D gene (6 bases). V shed 7 bases and J shed 8 bases, with 15 bases lying between them. The CDR3 extends over 13 amino acids. The CDR3 spells CASTPPGVHEQFF. The CDR3 DNA reads TGTGCCAGCACTCCCCCGGGAGTCCATGAGCAGTTCTTC.

This clonotype was counted between two and nine times. The chain combines TRBV6-5 with TRBJ2-1, with 11 nucleotides matching TRBD2. CDR3 length: 15 residues. Germline V gene sequence: CDR1 MNHEY, CDR2 SVGAGI. Trimming at V came to 4 bases and at J to 7 bases, leaving 6 bases not matched to a gene. The CDR3 nucleotides read TGTGCCAGCAGTTTCACTAGCGGGAGATGGAATGAGCAGTTCTTC. Its protein product is CASSFTSGRWNEQFF.